A single sample gave rise to the 12 T cell receptor beta chains below, sequenced in a study of blood T cell repertoires in COVID-19. The data were produced by immunoSEQ multiplex PCR, yet TCRdb's version contains in-frame clones alone and is incomplete. The sample includes more than 350,000 clones, nearly 90% of them seen just once. The specimen was PBMCs or T cells enriched from blood (not recorded which). The receptors here all came from a woman aged 18 to 35 who had been exposed to COVID-19.

The rearrangement uses TRBV9 and TRBJ1-1; no reliable D call. Germline loops: CDR1 SGDLS, CDR2 YYNGEE. CDR3 length: 14 amino acids. V lost 0 bases and J lost 4, with 10 bases in between. CDR3 region: CASSVEPVGTEAFF. The CDR3 DNA reads TGTGCCAGCAGCGTAGAACCGGTCGGCACTGAAGCTTTCTTT.

The chain recombines TRBV7-8 with TRBJ1-3; D remains unclear. Per germline, CDR1 SGHVS and CDR2 FQNEAQ. This CDR3 region has 15 residues. Trimming took off 0 bases at V and 0 bases at J, with 6 bases between the two ends. CDR3 sequence reads: CASSLASVSGNTIYF. The CDR3 DNA follows: TGTGCCAGCAGCTTAGCGTCGGTCTCTGGAAACACCATATATTTT.

In its sample, this clone was seen once. The chain employs TRBV30 and TRBJ1-5, with D tentatively TRBD1 (5 bases). CDR1 is GTSNPN and CDR2 is SVGIG in the germline V gene (reference sequence). This CDR3 has 13 amino acids. The V and J ends lost 0 bases and 5 bases respectively, with 8 bases between them. As DNA, the CDR3 is TGTGCCTGGAGTGTACAGGCTGATCAGCCCCAGCATTTT. It yields the protein CAWSVQADQPQHF.

The chain links TRBV25-1 to TRBJ2-7; weak D call: TRBD1 (6 bases). The CDR3 contains 16 residues. The germline gives CDR1 MGHDK, CDR2 SYGVNS. Trimming cost V 2 bases and J 6 bases, with 20 bases left between them. The CDR3 sequence: CASSERLVEGDGEQYF. In nucleotides, the CDR3 is TGTGCCAGCAGTGAAAGGTTGGTTGAGGGGGATGGCGAGCAGTACTTC.

This chain connects TRBV18 to TRBJ2-3, with 12 bases fitting TRBD2. V shed 3 bases, J shed 0 bases, and the junction held 1 base outside the gene matches. Looked up from germline, CDR1 is KGHSH and CDR2 is LQKENI. CDR3 length equals 16 residues. The CDR3 is CASSPGTSGSTDTQYF. As DNA, the CDR3 is TGTGCCAGCTCACCCGGGACTAGCGGGAGCACAGATACGCAGTATTTT.

This rearrangement joins TRBV5-8 to TRBJ2-7; 7 nucleotides line up with TRBD1. The CDR3 sequence is 14 residues long. V shed 4 bases, J shed 4 bases, and the junction held 8 bases outside the gene matches. Looked up from germline, CDR1 is SGHTS and CDR2 is YDEGEE. CDR3 nucleotides: TGTGCCAGCAGCACCAGGACAGGATTTTACGAGCAGTACTTC. Amino acid sequence: CASSTRTGFYEQYF.

The chain is built from TRBV7-9 and TRBJ2-1, with 7 positions matching TRBD1. CDR1 and CDR2 (germline): SEHNR, FQNEAQ (reference sequence). This CDR3 is 16 amino acids long. V lost 0 bases to trimming and J lost 2 bases; unmatched junction nucleotides: 4. The chain's CDR3 is CASSLADRVPYNEQFF. The DNA of the CDR3 is TGTGCCAGCAGCTTAGCAGACAGGGTCCCCTACAATGAGCAGTTCTTC.

This chain connects TRBV19 to TRBJ1-1; the D gene is possibly TRBD1 (6 bases). CDR1 and CDR2 from the germline V gene are LNHDA and SQIVND (reference sequence). CDR3 length equals 13 residues. V lost 5 bases, J lost 10 bases, and 17 bases lay in between. CDR3: CASSGIQGLGAFF. The CDR3 nucleotides read TGTGCCAGTAGTGGTATACAGGGATTAGGAGCTTTCTTT.

The rearrangement joins TRBV2 to TRBJ2-1; 12 bases are shared with TRBD2. Germline CDR1 is SNHLY and CDR2 is FYNNEI. The CDR3 runs 15 residues. The ends lost 5 bases at V and 2 bases at J; junction bases unmatched: 1. CDR3 coding DNA: TGTGCCAGCAGTAGACTAGCGGGAGCCTACAATGAGCAGTTCTTC. Its protein product is CASSRLAGAYNEQFF. The full variable domain, in which reference TRBV2 and TRBJ2-1 provide the parts outside the CDR3, is EPEVTQTPSHQVTQMGQEVILRCVPISNHLYFYWYRQILGQKVEFLVSFYNNEISEKSEIFDDQFSVERPDGSNFTLKIRSTKLEDSAMYFCASSRLAGAYNEQFFGPGTRLTVL.

The chain carries TRBV7-9 and TRBJ2-1, with 9 bases identical to TRBD2. The V gene's germline CDR1 is SEHNR and CDR2 FQNEAQ (reference sequence). Trimming cost V 0 bases and J 4 bases; bases outside gene matches: 4. The CDR3 contains 16 residues. The chain's CDR3 is CASSLAGLAGYNEQFF. Here the CDR3 DNA reads TGTGCCAGCAGCTTAGCAGGCCTAGCGGGGTACAATGAGCAGTTCTTC.

V usage is TRBV19 and J usage is TRBJ2-3, with TRBD2 matching over 10 bases. This CDR3 is 16 amino acids long. Losses at the gene ends were 4 bases for V and 2 bases for J; bases not matched to a gene: 6. The germline CDR1 and CDR2 sequences are LNHDA and SQIVND (reference sequence). CDR3 protein: CASSTTGTSDTDTQYF. As DNA, the CDR3 is TGTGCCAGTAGTACAACCGGGACTAGCGACACAGATACGCAGTATTTT.

J is TRBJ2-1 and V is TRBV6-1; D is possibly TRBD1 (6 bases). This CDR3 is built from 17 residues. Germline V lookup: CDR1 MNHNS, CDR2 SASEGT. V gave up 1 base and J gave up 3 bases, with 16 bases separating them. CDR3 nucleotides: TGTGCCAGCAGTGAAGGGATCCCGCAGGGGCTCTACAATGAGCAGTTCTTC. Its protein is CASSEGIPQGLYNEQFF.